The 27 T cell receptor beta chains in this list originate from one sample, sequenced in a study of cytomegalovirus exposure and HLA in healthy donors. 60 Vbeta and 13 Jbeta primers were used in PCR. Method: immunoSEQ multiplex PCR; TCRdb's copy keeps in-frame clones and lacks some. The data show 100,000 or so clones, around 85% seen once. Source material: PBMCs. Receptors were obtained from a man aged 25 to 40 in good health and CMV-seronegative.

J is TRBJ2-2 and V is TRBV30, with D possibly matching TRBD1 (6 bases). Germline CDR1 reads GTSNPN; CDR2 reads SVGIG (reference sequence). V was shortened by 4 bases and J by 2 bases, with 14 bases between the two germline ends. This CDR3 has 15 amino acids. The CDR3 loop reads CAWTFRGSNTGELFF. The CDR3 region has the DNA TGTGCCTGGACATTCAGGGGTTCTAACACCGGGGAGCTGTTTTTT.

This clone was seen just once. The rearrangement joins TRBV6-4 to TRBJ1-2; 7 nucleotides line up with TRBD1. J gave up 5 bases and V 3 bases, and 12 bases lay outside the gene matches. This CDR3 spans 16 amino acids. Germline CDR1 and CDR2: MRHNA and SNTAGT. The CDR3 here is CASSEVGGALRYGYTF. CDR3 nucleotides: TGTGCCAGCAGTGAAGTAGGGGGCGCATTGCGGTATGGCTACACCTTC.

The rearrangement joins TRBV7-9 to TRBJ2-3; 7 nucleotides line up with TRBD2. This CDR3 is 13 amino acids long. Losses at the gene ends were 8 bases for V and 1 base for J; bases not matched to a gene: 3. The germline CDR1 and CDR2 sequences are SEHNR and FQNEAQ (reference sequence). CDR3 amino acids: CASGGDGTDTQYF. As DNA, the CDR3 is TGTGCCAGCGGGGGGGACGGCACAGATACGCAGTATTTT.

V gene TRBV18 combines with J gene TRBJ2-7, with 11 bases that match TRBD1. Germline-derived CDR1 and CDR2 are KGHSH and LQKENI. V lost 0 bases to trimming and J lost 7 bases; unmatched junction nucleotides: 5. CDR3 length: 15 amino acids. The CDR3 is CASSPPDRGLGEQYF. The CDR3 bases are TGTGCCAGCTCACCACCGGACAGGGGGCTGGGGGAGCAGTACTTC.

This clone was seen just once. The CDR3: CASSLAQGRGQGSPLHF. The CDR3 DNA follows: TGTGCCAGCAGCTTAGCGCAGGGCAGGGGGCAGGGTTCACCCCTCCACTTT. V and J are TRBV7-2 and TRBJ1-6; 8 nucleotides match TRBD1. Losses at the gene ends were 0 bases for V and 9 bases for J; bases not matched to a gene: 10. This CDR3 is 17 amino acids long. Germline lookup yields CDR1 SGHTA and CDR2 FQGNSA.

V usage is TRBV29-1 and J usage is TRBJ2-2, with D unclear. Germline V gene lookup returns CDR1 SQVTM and CDR2 ANQGSEA. This CDR3 is built from 14 residues. The ends were cut back, 4 bases at V and 0 bases at J, with 9 bases in the middle. The CDR3 bases are TGCAGCGTTGGTAGCACCGCGAACACCGGGGAGCTGTTTTTT. It encodes CSVGSTANTGELFF.

The count of this clone is one. Sequence at one end of the junction differs from germline and may be a read error. The DNA of the CDR3 is TGTGCCAGCAGTCCCCCCAGGGGGATCTCCTCGGCCTTC. It yields the protein CASSPPRGISSAF. V gene TRBV28 combines with J gene TRBJ2-4; 7 bases map to TRBD1. CDR3 length: 13 residues. Looked up from germline, CDR1 is MDHEN and CDR2 is SYDVKM.

This clone was observed a single time. This rearrangement joins TRBV2 to TRBJ2-5; no reliable D call. The length of the CDR3 is 11 residues. Trimming cost V 4 bases and J 5 bases, with 5 bases left between them. CDR1 is SNHLY and CDR2 is FYNNEI in the germline V gene. The CDR3 DNA follows: TGTGCCAGCAGTGCCGAGGAGACCCAGTACTTC. It codes for CASSAEETQYF.

The genes are TRBV6-6 and TRBJ1-5, with TRBD1 matching 7 bases. The CDR3 loop spans 16 amino acids. Looked up from germline, CDR1 is MNHNY and CDR2 is SVGAGI (reference sequence). The J segment lost 0 bases and the V segment lost 7 bases, leaving 9 bases of the junction unmatched. The CDR3 nucleotides read TGTGCCAGCACCCGGGGACAGAGCTATAGCAATCAGCCCCAGCATTTT. It codes for CASTRGQSYSNQPQHF.

The genes are TRBV19 and TRBJ2-5, with D possibly matching TRBD1 (6 bases). V lost 9 bases and J lost 2, with 19 bases in between. The CDR3 consists of 15 residues. Germline CDR1 is LNHDA and CDR2 is SQIVND (reference sequence). CDR3 residues: CASQESVGQQETQYF. Written as DNA, the CDR3 is TGTGCCAGCCAAGAGTCGGTCGGACAGCAAGAGACCCAGTACTTC. Full variable domain (outside the CDR3, taken from reference TRBV19 and TRBJ2-5): DGGITQSPKYLFRKEGQNVTLSCEQNLNHDAMYWYRQDPGQGLRLIYYSQIVNDFQKGDIAEGYSVSREKKESFPLTVTSAQKNPTAFYLCASQESVGQQETQYFGPGTRLLVL.

This clone was detected only a few times. This chain connects TRBV11-2 to TRBJ2-2, with 14 bases aligning to TRBD2. Germline-derived CDR1 and CDR2 are SGHAT and FQNNGV. The length of the CDR3 is 18 residues. V lost 1 base and J lost 7; bases outside the gene matches: 8. The CDR3 bases are TGTGCCAGCAGCTTAGCCCAGTCGACTAGCGGGAGGGGCGGGGAGCTGTTTTTT. Translated, it gives CASSLAQSTSGRGGELFF.

This clone occurred once. The rearrangement uses TRBV9 and TRBJ1-2; 8 bases are a match to TRBD1. This CDR3 has 12 amino acids. V was clipped by 3 bases and J by 5 bases; unmatched bases: 0. The germline V gene encodes CDR1 SGDLS and CDR2 YYNGEE. Here the CDR3 reads CASSGQGYGYTF. In DNA, the CDR3 is TGTGCCAGCAGCGGACAGGGGTATGGCTACACCTTC.

The rearrangement joins TRBV7-9 to TRBJ2-7; D is uncertain. From germline, CDR1 is SEHNR and CDR2 FQNEAQ (reference sequence). This CDR3 has 11 residues. The ends were cut back, 4 bases at V and 3 bases at J, with 4 bases in the middle. This CDR3 reads CASSSHYEQYF. In DNA form, the CDR3 reads TGTGCCAGCAGCTCCCACTACGAGCAGTACTTC.

CDR3 region: CASSRTGGTYGYTF. The CDR3 DNA follows: TGCGCCAGCAGCAGGACAGGGGGGACGTATGGCTACACCTTC. V gene TRBV5-1 combines with J gene TRBJ1-2; 10 bases line up with TRBD1. CDR1 SGHRS and CDR2 YFSETQ come from the germline V gene. The trim removed 4 bases at V and 5 bases at J, leaving 5 bases unmatched. The CDR3 is 14 amino acids.

The J gene is TRBJ2-1, the V gene TRBV10-2; D is unresolved. The CDR3 contains 16 residues. V was pared by 4 bases and J by 4 bases, with 17 bases between. Germline-derived CDR1 and CDR2 are WSHSY and SAAADI. In DNA form, the CDR3 reads TGCGCCAGCAGTGCTCTAATACGACTCGAATACAATGAGCAGTTCTTC. This sequence encodes CASSALIRLEYNEQFF.

This clone has just one count. The rearrangement links TRBV29-1 to TRBJ1-2, with D possibly being TRBD1 (6 bases). This CDR3 has 11 residues. V gave up 7 bases and J gave up 8 bases, with 14 bases separating them. Germline CDR1 is SQVTM and CDR2 is ANQGSEA. CDR3 protein: CSAYSGDGYTF. CDR3 bases: TGCAGCGCGTACTCAGGGGACGGCTACACCTTC. Full variable domain (remainder filled in from reference TRBV29-1 and TRBJ1-2): SAVISQKPSRDICQRGTSLTIQCQVDSQVTMMFWYRQQPGQSLTLIATANQGSEATYESGFVIDKFPISRPNLTFSTLTVSNMSPEDSSIYLCSAYSGDGYTFGSGTRLTVV.

The chain joins TRBV4-1 to TRBJ1-1, with TRBD1 identical over 8 bases. This CDR3 spans 16 amino acids. V was clipped by 4 bases and J by 0 bases; unmatched bases: 7. Germline assignment: CDR1 MGHRA and CDR2 YSYEKL. The CDR3 DNA is TGCGCCAGCAGCCGGGGACAGGCTTCCCTGAACACTGAAGCTTTCTTT. Amino acids: CASSRGQASLNTEAFF.

The chain couples TRBV5-1 to TRBJ2-5, with 9 bases aligning to TRBD1. This CDR3 comprises 14 residues. The junction had 4 bases not matched to a gene; V was cut back by 3 bases and J by 4 bases. CDR1 is SGHRS and CDR2 is YFSETQ in the germline V gene. In DNA, the CDR3 is TGCGCCAGCAGCTCAGGGACAGGGTTAGAGACCCAGTACTTC. Its translation is CASSSGTGLETQYF.

This clone was counted only a few times. The V gene is TRBV29-1, the J gene TRBJ2-1; possibly TRBD1 for D (5 bases). Looked up from germline, CDR1 is SQVTM and CDR2 is ANQGSEA. V shed 8 bases and J shed 8 bases, with 22 bases lying between them. This CDR3 region has 14 residues. The CDR3 loop reads CSSDGRDWGDEQFF. The CDR3 DNA sequence: TGCAGCTCGGACGGGCGAGATTGGGGCGATGAGCAGTTCTTC.

CDR3 loop: CASILLYTHTGPTYRKGYEQYF. CDR3 bases: TGTGCCAGTATTTTACTCTATACACACACAGGTCCTACGTACAGGAAAGGTTACGAGCAGTACTTC. The chain carries TRBV19 and TRBJ2-7, with D tentatively TRBD1 (5 bases). V lost 7 bases and J lost 4, with 41 bases in between. Per germline, CDR1 LNHDA and CDR2 SQIVND (reference sequence). The CDR3 has 22 amino acids.

The chain combines TRBV19 with TRBJ1-4; D uncertain. V lost 6 bases to trimming and J lost 0 bases, with 11 bases between them. CDR3 length equals 15 residues. Germline V gives CDR1 LNHDA, CDR2 SQIVND (reference sequence). For the CDR3, the DNA is TGTGCCAGTAGGAGGGTAGGCACAACTAATGAAAAACTGTTTTTT. This encodes CASRRVGTTNEKLFF.

This chain joins TRBV6-4 and TRBJ2-3; the D gene is possibly TRBD1 (8 bases). In germline, CDR1 is MRHNA, CDR2 SNTAGT. The ends were cut back, 4 bases at V and 4 bases at J, with 15 bases in the middle. The CDR3 covers 15 residues. CDR3 loop: CASSAQTGGADTQYF. The CDR3, as DNA: TGTGCCAGCAGTGCCCAAACAGGGGGGGCAGATACGCAGTATTTT.

The V and J genes are TRBV7-9 and TRBJ2-1; TRBD1 agrees at 7 bases. This CDR3 is built from 15 residues. V shed 2 bases and J 3 bases; nucleotides not matched to a gene: 4. Per the germline V gene, CDR1 is SEHNR and CDR2 is FQNEAQ (reference sequence). Here the CDR3 reads CASSLNTGVYNEQFF. CDR3 DNA sequence: TGTGCCAGCAGCTTAAATACAGGGGTCTACAATGAGCAGTTCTTC. Variable domain in full (rest from reference TRBV7-9 and TRBJ2-1): DTGVSQNPRHKITKRGQNVTFRCDPISEHNRLYWYRQTLGQGPEFLTYFQNEAQLEKSRLLSDRFSAERPKGSFSTLEIQRTEQGDSAMYLCASSLNTGVYNEQFFGPGTRLTVL.

This clone was detected only once. V is TRBV7-8 and J is TRBJ1-5, with 9 bases lining up with TRBD1. V was pared by 3 bases and J by 0 bases, with 3 bases of the junction left unmatched. Germline CDR1 is SGHVS and CDR2 is FQNEAQ. The CDR3 has 16 residues. CDR3 coding DNA: TGTGCCAGCAGCTTGGACAGGGGCTATAGCAATCAGCCCCAGCATTTT. Its protein product is CASSLDRGYSNQPQHF.

The chain combines TRBV7-8 with TRBJ2-2; 10 bases map to TRBD2. The length of the CDR3 is 16 residues. J was trimmed by 1 base and V by 6 bases; bases with no gene match: 5. CDR1 SGHVS and CDR2 FQNEAQ come from the germline V gene. The DNA for the CDR3 is TGTGCCAGCAGTCCTTTAGCGGGGGGGAACACCGGGGAGCTGTTTTTT. It is translated as CASSPLAGGNTGELFF.

This chain uses TRBV19 with TRBJ1-2; 7 bases agree with TRBD1. The CDR3 sequence is 14 residues long. Unmatched junction bases numbered 9, after V lost 6 bases and J lost 5 bases. The germline gives CDR1 LNHDA, CDR2 SQIVND (reference sequence). The CDR3 DNA reads as TGTGCCAGTAGGGGGACAGATATTACTTATGGCTACACCTTC. This codes for CASRGTDITYGYTF.

The chain carries TRBV19 and TRBJ2-7, with D maybe TRBD2 (6 bases). Deletions cut 3 bases from V and 7 bases from J, with 16 bases between. Looked up from germline, CDR1 is LNHDA and CDR2 is SQIVND (reference sequence). The CDR3 extends over 14 amino acids. CDR3 nucleotides: TGTGCCAGTAGTATTACCCCGTCTAGCGCTGAGCAGTACTTC. Its translation is CASSITPSSAEQYF.